A selection of T cell receptor beta chains follows, all from one sample in a study of CD8 T cells in Susac syndrome. TCRdb processed the immunoSEQ multiplex PCR reads anew with MiXCR; each CDR3 protein has one entry. The data show about 170,000 distinct CDR3 sequences, roughly 92% seen once. What was sequenced was CD4+ T cells from PBMCs. The source is a human donor with multiple sclerosis. CDR3s include the opening cysteine and the closing phenylalanine or tryptophan. D genes are given only for firm matches.

D gene	J gene	V gene	CDR3 protein	CDR3 DNA
NA	TRBJ2-7	TRBV5-6	CASSLAVGEQYF	TGTGCCAGCAGCTTGGCGGTGGGCGAGCAGTACTTC
NA	TRBJ2-1	TRBV20-1	CSARAGTVNNEQFF	TGCAGTGCTAGAGCCGGGACTGTGAACAATGAGCAGTTCTTC
TRBD2	TRBJ2-6	TRBV15	CATSRVSGTQGSGANVLTF	TGTGCCACCAGCAGGGTTAGCGGGACGCAGGGCTCTGGGGCCAACGTCCTGACTTTC
NA	TRBJ1-4	TRBV4-3	CASSPEEGGLGEKLFF	TGCGCCAGCAGCCCCGAGGAGGGGGGCCTGGGGGAAAAACTGTTTTTT
NA	TRBJ1-2	TRBV12-3/TRBV12-4	CASSLAPNGYTF	TGTGCCAGCAGTTTAGCCCCAAATGGCTACACCTTC
NA	TRBJ1-1	TRBV2	CASSDQVNTEAFF	TGTGCCAGCAGTGATCAGGTCAACACTGAAGCTTTCTTT
TRBD1	TRBJ1-1	TRBV14	CASSTGQGITEAFF	TGTGCCAGCAGTACGGGACAGGGGATCACTGAAGCTTTCTTT
NA	TRBJ1-5	TRBV6-2/TRBV6-3	CASPQMIRGQPQHF	TGTGCCAGCCCCCAAATGATAAGGGGTCAGCCCCAGCATTTT
TRBD2	TRBJ2-1	TRBV24-1	CATSDPASGPGSDYNEQFF	TGTGCCACCAGTGATCCAGCTAGCGGCCCCGGTTCAGACTACAATGAGCAGTTCTTC
TRBD1	TRBJ1-5	TRBV12-3/TRBV12-4	CASSSGDRVQPQHF	TGTGCCAGCAGTTCAGGCGACAGGGTTCAGCCCCAGCATTTT
TRBD2	TRBJ2-5	TRBV20-1	CSARGLAGGGETQYF	TGCAGTGCTAGAGGCCTAGCGGGAGGGGGGGAGACCCAGTACTTC
TRBD1	TRBJ1-2	TRBV7-9	CASSFQGGYYGYTF	TGTGCCAGCAGCTTTCAGGGGGGATACTATGGCTACACCTTC
NA	TRBJ2-7	TRBV6-5	CASRSQGRYEQYF	TGTGCCAGCAGGAGCCAGGGGCGCTACGAGCAGTACTTC
TRBD1	TRBJ1-1	TRBV10-3	CAITPGQMNTEAFF	TGTGCCATCACCCCGGGACAGATGAACACTGAAGCTTTCTTT